A selection of T cell receptor beta chains follows, all from one sample in a study of control samples from healthy donors and cancer patients. Assay used: immunoSEQ multiplex PCR; TCRdb lists only in-frame clones, some missing. The sample consists of 190,000 or so clones, approximately 92% of them appearing once. Sequenced: blood. The receptor source for this set is a young man in good health. Each CDR3 is given with its conserved first and last residue. The order of the fields is V gene, clone size, J gene, D gene, CDR3 protein, CDR3 DNA. A D gene is named only where the DNA matches it firmly. Expanded clones are given a class, and other clones once, few, many or no size at all.

v_gene: TRBV18; abundance: .; j_gene: TRBJ2-2; d_gene: .; CDR3aa: CASSQIKSAGELFF; CDR3nt: TGTGCCAGCTCTCAGATAAAGTCGGCCGGGGAGCTGTTTTTT
v_gene: TRBV30; abundance: .; j_gene: TRBJ1-4; d_gene: .; CDR3aa: CVAGGSGWTNEKLFF; CDR3nt: TGTGTAGCGGGGGGCAGCGGATGGACTAATGAAAAACTGTTTTTT
v_gene: TRBV5-6; abundance: .; j_gene: TRBJ1-4; d_gene: .; CDR3aa: CASSLRIGSATNEKLFF; CDR3nt: TGTGCCAGCAGCTTGAGGATTGGGTCTGCAACTAATGAAAAACTGTTTTTT
v_gene: TRBV7-6; abundance: .; j_gene: TRBJ2-7; d_gene: TRBD2; CDR3aa: CASSLVATSGSYEQYF; CDR3nt: TGTGCCAGCAGCTTAGTTGCGACTAGCGGGTCCTACGAGCAGTACTTC
v_gene: TRBV2; abundance: .; j_gene: TRBJ1-5; d_gene: TRBD1; CDR3aa: CASSGTGSQPQHF; CDR3nt: TGTGCCAGCAGTGGGACAGGGTCCCAGCCCCAGCATTTT
v_gene: TRBV9; abundance: .; j_gene: TRBJ1-2; d_gene: TRBD1; CDR3aa: CASSPTPREGRGRWSGYTF; CDR3nt: TGTGCCAGCAGCCCAACCCCCCGAGAGGGCAGGGGGCGATGGTCTGGCTACACCTTC
v_gene: TRBV5-1; abundance: .; j_gene: TRBJ2-7; d_gene: .; CDR3aa: CASSFGGQSSYEQYF; CDR3nt: TGCGCCAGCAGCTTCGGGGGCCAGAGCTCCTACGAGCAGTACTTC
v_gene: TRBV19; abundance: .; j_gene: TRBJ1-3; d_gene: .; CDR3aa: CASRNSGGNTIYF; CDR3nt: TGTGCCAGCCGTAATTCAGGGGGAAACACCATATATTTT
v_gene: TRBV3-1/TRBV3-2; abundance: .; j_gene: TRBJ2-7; d_gene: TRBD2; CDR3aa: CASSQDPPNSGVNNQYF; CDR3nt: TGTGCCAGCAGCCAAGATCCCCCCAATAGCGGGGTTAACAACCAGTACTTC
v_gene: TRBV15; abundance: .; j_gene: TRBJ1-6; d_gene: .; CDR3aa: CATGRGWGSPLHF; CDR3nt: TGTGCCACCGGTAGGGGCTGGGGTTCACCCCTCCACTTT
v_gene: TRBV11-2; abundance: .; j_gene: TRBJ2-2; d_gene: TRBD2; CDR3aa: CASRMTSGGAAGELFF; CDR3nt: TGTGCCAGCAGGATGACTAGCGGGGGGGCCGCCGGGGAGCTGTTTTTT
v_gene: TRBV10-2; abundance: .; j_gene: TRBJ1-2; d_gene: .; CDR3aa: CARFAGTRGTYGYTF; CDR3nt: TGCGCCAGGTTTGCCGGGACAAGGGGGACCTATGGCTACACCTTC
v_gene: TRBV7-9; abundance: .; j_gene: TRBJ2-2; d_gene: .; CDR3aa: CASSLTWNTGELFF; CDR3nt: TGTGCCAGCAGCTTAACGTGGAACACCGGGGAGCTGTTTTTT
v_gene: TRBV9; abundance: .; j_gene: TRBJ2-7; d_gene: TRBD2; CDR3aa: CASSQGLAYEQYF; CDR3nt: TGTGCCAGCAGCCAGGGACTAGCCTACGAGCAGTACTTC
v_gene: TRBV5-4; abundance: .; j_gene: TRBJ2-3; d_gene: .; CDR3aa: CASSLASSTDTQYF; CDR3nt: TGTGCCAGCAGCTTGGCTAGCAGTACGGATACGCAGTATTTT
v_gene: TRBV6-6; abundance: .; j_gene: TRBJ1-6; d_gene: TRBD1; CDR3aa: CASSLGQGDLGIIHF; CDR3nt: TGTGCCAGCAGCCTCGGACAGGGGGACCTCGGCATAATCCACTTT
v_gene: TRBV14; abundance: .; j_gene: TRBJ1-1; d_gene: .; CDR3aa: CASSQTLAEAFF; CDR3nt: TGTGCCAGCAGCCAAACGTTGGCTGAAGCTTTCTTT
v_gene: TRBV4-1; abundance: .; j_gene: TRBJ2-3; d_gene: .; CDR3aa: CASSQDTGDTQYF; CDR3nt: TGCGCCAGCAGCCAAGATACGGGGGATACGCAGTATTTT
v_gene: TRBV9; abundance: .; j_gene: TRBJ2-5; d_gene: TRBD1; CDR3aa: CASSRQGAETQYF; CDR3nt: TGTGCCAGCAGCCGACAGGGGGCGGAGACCCAGTACTTC
v_gene: TRBV30; abundance: .; j_gene: TRBJ1-5; d_gene: TRBD1; CDR3aa: CAWSVGQLNQPQHF; CDR3nt: TGTGCCTGGAGTGTGGGACAGTTGAATCAGCCCCAGCATTTT
v_gene: TRBV3-1/TRBV3-2; abundance: .; j_gene: TRBJ1-6; d_gene: TRBD1; CDR3aa: CASSQLAGGRSPLHF; CDR3nt: TGTGCCAGCAGCCAATTGGCAGGGGGCCGCTCACCCCTCCACTTT
v_gene: TRBV2; abundance: .; j_gene: TRBJ1-1; d_gene: .; CDR3aa: CASSEGTGIPNTEAFF; CDR3nt: TGTGCCAGCAGTGAAGGAACGGGCATACCGAACACTGAAGCTTTCTTT
v_gene: TRBV27; abundance: .; j_gene: TRBJ1-3; d_gene: .; CDR3aa: CASSLCGNTIYF; CDR3nt: TGTGCCAGCAGTTTATGTGGAAACACCATATATTTT
v_gene: TRBV4-1; abundance: .; j_gene: TRBJ2-7; d_gene: .; CDR3aa: CASSPGDISYEQYF; CDR3nt: TGCGCCAGCAGCCCTGGGGACATCTCCTACGAGCAGTACTTC
v_gene: TRBV7-3; abundance: .; j_gene: TRBJ2-1; d_gene: TRBD2; CDR3aa: CASSLDRGGGSDEQFF; CDR3nt: TGTGCCAGCAGCTTAGATCGCGGCGGGGGTTCGGATGAGCAGTTCTTC
v_gene: TRBV20-1; abundance: .; j_gene: TRBJ1-5; d_gene: TRBD1; CDR3aa: CSASIDRDNQPQHF; CDR3nt: TGCAGTGCTAGTATAGACAGGGACAATCAGCCCCAGCATTTT
v_gene: TRBV5-1; abundance: .; j_gene: TRBJ1-1; d_gene: .; CDR3aa: CASTRGPRDTEAFF; CDR3nt: TGCGCCAGCACTCGGGGCCCGAGGGACACTGAAGCTTTCTTT
v_gene: TRBV2; abundance: .; j_gene: TRBJ1-2; d_gene: .; CDR3aa: CASRARKGENYGYTF; CDR3nt: TGTGCCAGCAGGGCTAGAAAGGGGGAAAACTATGGCTACACCTTC
v_gene: TRBV5-4; abundance: .; j_gene: TRBJ1-1; d_gene: TRBD1; CDR3aa: CASSLATGLNTEAFF; CDR3nt: TGTGCCAGCAGCTTGGCGACAGGGTTAAACACTGAAGCTTTCTTT
v_gene: TRBV5-1; abundance: .; j_gene: TRBJ2-3; d_gene: TRBD2; CDR3aa: CASSSKAGFTDTQYF; CDR3nt: TGCGCCAGCAGCTCTAAAGCGGGGTTCACAGATACGCAGTATTTT
v_gene: TRBV7-9; abundance: .; j_gene: TRBJ2-7; d_gene: .; CDR3aa: CASSLAGFAYEQYF; CDR3nt: TGTGCCAGCAGCTTGGCAGGTTTTGCCTACGAGCAGTACTTC
v_gene: TRBV4-2; abundance: .; j_gene: TRBJ1-6; d_gene: .; CDR3aa: CASSHEPMGSYNSPLHF; CDR3nt: TGTGCCAGCAGCCATGAGCCCATGGGGTCCTATAATTCACCCCTCCACTTT
v_gene: TRBV2; abundance: once; j_gene: TRBJ2-5; d_gene: TRBD1; CDR3aa: CASSGQGAKTQYF; CDR3nt: TGTGCCAGCAGCGGACAGGGGGCGAAGACCCAGTACTTC
v_gene: TRBV5-6; abundance: .; j_gene: TRBJ2-7; d_gene: .; CDR3aa: CASSTDRSSYEQYF; CDR3nt: TGTGCCAGCAGCACGGACAGAAGCTCCTACGAGCAGTACTTC
v_gene: TRBV19; abundance: .; j_gene: TRBJ1-4; d_gene: .; CDR3aa: CATHAWGPSNEKLFF; CDR3nt: TGTGCCACTCACGCTTGGGGCCCCAGTAATGAAAAACTGTTTTTT
v_gene: TRBV19; abundance: .; j_gene: TRBJ1-6; d_gene: .; CDR3aa: CASSNIGNGNSPLHF; CDR3nt: TGTGCCAGTAGTAACATAGGGAACGGGAATTCACCCCTCCACTTT
v_gene: TRBV5-5; abundance: .; j_gene: TRBJ2-3; d_gene: .; CDR3aa: CASSLEGGLSTDTQYF; CDR3nt: TGTGCCAGCAGCTTGGAGGGGGGACTGAGCACAGATACGCAGTATTTT
v_gene: TRBV28; abundance: .; j_gene: TRBJ1-3; d_gene: .; CDR3aa: CASSWYGGNTIYF; CDR3nt: TGTGCCAGCAGTTGGTACGGTGGAAACACCATATATTTT
v_gene: TRBV12-5; abundance: .; j_gene: TRBJ1-2; d_gene: TRBD1; CDR3aa: CASGLWDRDYGYTF; CDR3nt: TGTGCTAGTGGTTTGTGGGACAGGGACTATGGCTACACCTTC
v_gene: TRBV27; abundance: .; j_gene: TRBJ2-1; d_gene: TRBD2; CDR3aa: CASSRLADATVFF; CDR3nt: TGTGCCAGCAGCCGACTAGCGGATGCTACCGTGTTCTTC
v_gene: TRBV19; abundance: .; j_gene: TRBJ1-1; d_gene: .; CDR3aa: CASNSPGMNTEAFF; CDR3nt: TGTGCCAGTAACAGCCCGGGAATGAACACTGAAGCTTTCTTT
v_gene: TRBV3-1/TRBV3-2; abundance: .; j_gene: TRBJ1-1; d_gene: .; CDR3aa: CASSLTYTNTEAFF; CDR3nt: TGTGCCAGCAGCCTTACATATACGAACACTGAAGCTTTCTTT
v_gene: TRBV5-1; abundance: .; j_gene: TRBJ1-3; d_gene: .; CDR3aa: CASSLAGQGNTIYF; CDR3nt: TGCGCCAGCAGCTTGGCCGGGCAAGGAAACACCATATATTTT
v_gene: TRBV11-1; abundance: .; j_gene: TRBJ2-7; d_gene: .; CDR3aa: CASSSPGPSSYEQYF; CDR3nt: TGTGCCAGCAGCTCACCGGGCCCGAGCTCCTACGAGCAGTACTTC
v_gene: TRBV7-8; abundance: few; j_gene: TRBJ1-1; d_gene: .; CDR3aa: CASSLLLGSEAFF; CDR3nt: TGTGCCAGCAGCTTATTGCTGGGATCCGAAGCTTTCTTT
v_gene: TRBV4-1; abundance: .; j_gene: TRBJ1-5; d_gene: TRBD1; CDR3aa: CASSRQGHQPQHF; CDR3nt: TGCGCCAGCAGCCGACAGGGACATCAGCCCCAGCATTTT
v_gene: TRBV6-5; abundance: .; j_gene: TRBJ1-1; d_gene: .; CDR3aa: CASSYILGTEAFF; CDR3nt: TGTGCCAGCAGTTACATCTTGGGCACTGAAGCTTTCTTT
v_gene: TRBV25-1; abundance: .; j_gene: TRBJ1-2; d_gene: TRBD1; CDR3aa: CASPRETQGYGYTF; CDR3nt: TGTGCCAGCCCGCGTGAGACACAGGGGTATGGCTACACCTTC
v_gene: TRBV7-3; abundance: .; j_gene: TRBJ2-1; d_gene: .; CDR3aa: CASSFGQGGNEQFF; CDR3nt: TGTGCCAGCAGCTTTGGACAGGGAGGGAATGAGCAGTTCTTC
v_gene: TRBV5-1; abundance: .; j_gene: TRBJ2-2; d_gene: TRBD2; CDR3aa: CASSLATLAGNTGELFF; CDR3nt: TGCGCCAGCAGCTTGGCCACGCTAGCGGGGAACACCGGGGAGCTGTTTTTT
v_gene: TRBV9; abundance: .; j_gene: TRBJ1-6; d_gene: .; CDR3aa: CASSVHSSYNSPLHF; CDR3nt: TGTGCCAGCAGCGTTCATAGCTCCTATAATTCACCCCTCCACTTT
v_gene: TRBV6-1; abundance: .; j_gene: TRBJ1-1; d_gene: .; CDR3aa: CASSEGGDNTEAFF; CDR3nt: TGTGCCAGCAGTGAGGGGGGGGATAACACTGAAGCTTTCTTT
v_gene: TRBV13; abundance: .; j_gene: TRBJ2-1; d_gene: TRBD2; CDR3aa: CASSPVTGGGDEQFF; CDR3nt: TGTGCCAGCAGCCCCGTGACGGGGGGGGGAGATGAGCAGTTCTTC
v_gene: TRBV12-3/TRBV12-4; abundance: .; j_gene: TRBJ1-5; d_gene: TRBD1; CDR3aa: CASSWTGNQPQHF; CDR3nt: TGTGCCAGCAGTTGGACAGGAAATCAGCCCCAGCATTTT
v_gene: TRBV24-1; abundance: .; j_gene: TRBJ1-1; d_gene: .; CDR3aa: CATSDSDGGTEAFF; CDR3nt: TGTGCCACCAGTGATTCCGACGGCGGCACTGAAGCTTTCTTT
v_gene: TRBV5-1; abundance: .; j_gene: TRBJ2-4; d_gene: TRBD2; CDR3aa: CASSLAERGRTKNIQYF; CDR3nt: TGCGCCAGCAGCTTGGCGGAGCGGGGGCGGACCAAAAACATTCAGTACTTC
v_gene: TRBV4-1; abundance: .; j_gene: TRBJ2-3; d_gene: TRBD1; CDR3aa: CASSQAPGQDWVYTQYF; CDR3nt: TGCGCCAGCAGCCAAGCCCCGGGACAGGATTGGGTATATACGCAGTATTTT